This T cell receptor beta chain was recovered during a study of OX40 agonist ivuxolimab in advanced cancers. Clones were read by immunoSEQ multiplex PCR, and TCRdb kept only the in-frame ones, dropping some. The sample yields 43,000 or so clones, around 84% seen once. The sequence derives from an adult with an advanced solid tumor such as melanoma, head and neck, liver or kidney cancer. The sample consisted of CD4+ or CD8+ T cells sorted from blood, taken in a trial of the OX40 agonist ivuxolimab.

CDR3 protein: CASSLTTYNEQFF. The CDR3, as DNA: TGTGCCAGCAGTTTAACGACATACAATGAGCAGTTCTTC. This chain uses TRBV27 with TRBJ2-1; D gene ambiguous. Per germline, CDR1 MNHEY and CDR2 SMNVEV (reference sequence). The CDR3 consists of 13 residues. V lost 2 bases, J lost 4 bases, and 6 bases lay in between.